The rows below give T cell receptor beta chains drawn from one sample of a study of cytomegalovirus exposure and HLA in healthy donors. Using immunoSEQ multiplex PCR, the repertoire was profiled, and TCRdb retains in-frame clones only, with some absent. The table has over 80,000 clones, roughly four fifths seen once. What was sequenced was PBMCs. Every receptor here comes from a young man in good health and CMV-seropositive. Each CDR3 is given with its conserved first and last residue. D genes are given only for firm matches. Not all rows give a size; the values are once, few, many and, for expanded clones, a class.

>TRBV5-4|-|TRBJ2-7|TRBD1
CASSLGGTGYEQYF
TGTGCCAGCAGCTTGGGAGGGACAGGCTACGAGCAGTACTTC
>TRBV19|-|TRBJ1-2|-
CASSGRQNYGYTF
TGTGCCAGTAGTGGACGACAGAACTATGGCTACACCTTC
>TRBV6-5|-|TRBJ1-2|-
CASSRRTENYGYTF
TGTGCCAGCAGTAGACGGACAGAAAACTATGGCTACACCTTC
>TRBV6-6|-|TRBJ2-7|TRBD1
CASSYADRAEQYF
TGTGCCAGCAGTTACGCGGACAGGGCCGAGCAGTACTTC
>TRBV30|few|TRBJ1-2|-
CAWSLTFYGYTF
TGTGCCTGGAGCCTCACTTTCTATGGCTACACCTTC
>TRBV7-2|-|TRBJ2-7|-
CASSLTSYEQYF
TGTGCCAGCAGCTTGACTAGCTACGAGCAGTACTTC
>TRBV6-6|few|TRBJ1-5|TRBD1
CASSYTGENQPQHF
TGTGCCAGCAGTTACACAGGGGAAAATCAGCCCCAGCATTTT
>TRBV19|once|TRBJ2-7|TRBD1
CASSLLDREGNEQYF
TGTGCCAGTAGTCTCCTGGACAGGGAAGGAAACGAGCAGTACTTC
>TRBV19|once|TRBJ1-5|-
CASSIGTKSLSNQPQHF
TGTGCCAGTAGTATAGGGACAAAGTCCCTTAGCAATCAGCCCCAGCATTTT
>TRBV5-1|once|TRBJ2-7|-
CASKDGRESYEQYF
TGCGCCAGCAAGGACGGCAGGGAATCCTACGAGCAGTACTTC
>TRBV18|once|TRBJ2-2|-
CASSPRGVANTGELFF
TGTGCCAGCTCACCACGGGGGGTCGCGAACACCGGGGAGCTGTTTTTT
>TRBV18|-|TRBJ2-6|-
CASSAQLVSGANVLTF
TGTGCCAGCTCAGCACAACTAGTTTCTGGGGCCAACGTCCTGACTTTC
>TRBV27|-|TRBJ2-7|TRBD1
CASRGTGREQYF
TGTGCCAGCCGCGGGACAGGCCGGGAGCAGTACTTC
>TRBV9|-|TRBJ2-1|TRBD2
CASSARAGVTTTEQFF
TGTGCCAGCAGCGCCCGAGCGGGAGTGACGACAACTGAGCAGTTCTTC
>TRBV6-1|-|TRBJ2-3|-
CASTHSDTQYF
TGTGCCAGCACCCATTCAGATACGCAGTATTTT
>TRBV19|-|TRBJ1-2|-
CASTTNLNYGYTF
TGTGCCAGTACCACTAATCTGAACTATGGCTACACCTTC
>TRBV6-5|few|TRBJ1-4|-
CASSRGAANEKLFF
TGTGCCAGCAGCCGCGGGGCGGCTAATGAAAAACTGTTTTTT
>TRBV5-6|-|TRBJ1-1|-
CASSSIQGPNTEAFF
TGTGCCAGCAGCAGCATACAGGGACCGAACACTGAAGCTTTCTTT
>TRBV6-6|-|TRBJ1-6|-
CASSGRVLGSPLHF
TGTGCCAGCAGCGGGAGGGTGCTTGGATCACCCCTCCACTTT
>TRBV7-2|-|TRBJ2-1|TRBD2
CASSRLPAGSYEQFF
TGTGCCAGCAGCCGGCTGCCAGCGGGATCCTATGAGCAGTTCTTC
>TRBV4-1|-|TRBJ2-4|-
CASSPESPSVWAKNIQYF
TGCGCCAGCAGCCCAGAGAGCCCATCGGTGTGGGCCAAAAACATTCAGTACTTC
>TRBV7-9|-|TRBJ1-4|-
CASSPDGRANEKLFF
TGTGCCAGCAGCCCCGACGGCAGGGCTAATGAAAAACTGTTTTTT
>TRBV18|-|TRBJ2-1|-
CASSPQGVGSYNEQFF
TGTGCCAGCTCACCACAGGGGGTCGGGTCCTACAATGAGCAGTTCTTC
>TRBV10-3|-|TRBJ2-2|TRBD2
CATGGYRDGELFF
TGTGCCACCGGGGGGTACCGGGACGGGGAGCTGTTTTTT
>TRBV28|-|TRBJ1-1|-
CASSSGGARSEAFF
TGTGCCAGCAGTTCGGGAGGGGCCCGTAGCGAAGCTTTCTTT
>TRBV5-4|-|TRBJ1-2|TRBD1
CASSPRDRGPVGYTF
TGTGCCAGCAGTCCCCGGGACAGGGGGCCGGTTGGCTACACCTTC
>TRBV2|-|TRBJ1-1|TRBD1
CASSWGQGVTEAFF
TGTGCCAGCAGTTGGGGACAGGGTGTTACTGAAGCTTTCTTT
>TRBV28|-|TRBJ1-5|TRBD1
CASTSGTELTGPQHF
TGTGCCAGCACGTCGGGGACAGAGCTCACCGGGCCCCAGCATTTT
>TRBV16|-|TRBJ1-5|TRBD1
CASSSRGRDNQPQHF
TGTGCCAGCAGCAGCAGGGGGCGCGACAATCAGCCCCAGCATTTT
>TRBV5-6|-|TRBJ2-7|-
CASSGLEGANEQYF
TGTGCCAGCAGCGGGTTGGAGGGGGCCAACGAGCAGTACTTC
>TRBV28|-|TRBJ1-1|-
CASTSLAVVNTEAFF
TGTGCCAGCACCTCCCTCGCGGTGGTGAACACTGAAGCTTTCTTT
>TRBV6-5|-|TRBJ1-2|-
CANSGFYGYTF
TGTGCCAACTCAGGATTCTATGGCTACACCTTC
>TRBV2|-|TRBJ2-2|-
CASGVGRGELFF
TGTGCCAGCGGCGTGGGGAGGGGGGAGCTGTTTTTT
>TRBV27|-|TRBJ2-1|-
CASSFLRQEYNEQFF
TGTGCCAGCAGTTTTTTGAGACAGGAGTACAATGAGCAGTTCTTC
>TRBV11-2|-|TRBJ2-5|TRBD2
CASSSGVLAGVQETQYF
TGTGCCAGCAGCTCAGGTGTACTAGCGGGAGTACAAGAGACCCAGTACTTC
>TRBV7-9|-|TRBJ2-7|TRBD1
CASSFSGTGSRDEQYF
TGTGCCAGCAGCTTTTCCGGGACAGGGAGCCGGGACGAGCAGTACTTC
>TRBV4-2|once|TRBJ2-1|TRBD2
CASSQDLAGGNEQFF
TGTGCCAGCAGCCAAGATCTAGCGGGAGGGAATGAGCAGTTCTTC
>TRBV28|-|TRBJ2-7|TRBD2
CASSLRPGLAGYEQYF
TGTGCCAGCAGTTTAAGGCCGGGACTAGCGGGATACGAGCAGTACTTC
>TRBV4-3|-|TRBJ2-5|-
CASSIRVQETQYF
TGCGCCAGCAGCATCAGGGTCCAAGAGACCCAGTACTTC
>TRBV28|-|TRBJ2-4|-
CASTGVGNIQYF
TGTGCCAGCACCGGAGTAGGAAACATTCAGTACTTC
>TRBV28|-|TRBJ2-1|-
CASREAIGDEQFF
TGTGCCAGCAGGGAGGCAATCGGGGATGAGCAGTTCTTC
>TRBV29-1|few|TRBJ1-1|-
CSVEGRVGNTEAFF
TGCAGCGTTGAAGGCAGGGTGGGGAACACTGAAGCTTTCTTT
>TRBV7-8|-|TRBJ2-3|-
CASGSTVGTTDTQYF
TGTGCCAGCGGGTCGACTGTGGGGACAACAGATACGCAGTATTTT
>TRBV19|-|TRBJ1-5|TRBD1
CATTISQGAVNQPQHF
TGTGCCACCACCATCTCACAGGGGGCGGTCAATCAGCCCCAGCATTTT
>TRBV7-9|-|TRBJ2-7|TRBD2
CSSSSGTSGSQRYEQYF
TGTTCCAGCAGTTCCGGGACTAGCGGGTCCCAACGCTACGAGCAGTACTTC
>TRBV6-5|-|TRBJ2-5|-
CASSYNQGEETQYF
TGTGCCAGCAGTTACAACCAGGGTGAAGAGACCCAGTACTTC
>TRBV15|-|TRBJ2-7|-
CATSRDPGAYEQYF
TGTGCCACCAGCAGAGACCCTGGGGCGTACGAGCAGTACTTC
>TRBV9|-|TRBJ1-1|TRBD1
CASSPWTGNTEAFF
TGTGCCAGCAGCCCGTGGACAGGGAACACTGAAGCTTTCTTT
>TRBV27|-|TRBJ1-6|-
CASRPTGPPNSPLHF
TGTGCCAGCAGGCCTACAGGTCCCCCAAATTCACCCCTCCACTTT
>TRBV10-1|-|TRBJ2-1|TRBD1
CASSESRWDRGDSEQFF
TGCGCCAGCAGTGAGTCGAGATGGGACAGGGGTGATAGTGAGCAGTTCTTC